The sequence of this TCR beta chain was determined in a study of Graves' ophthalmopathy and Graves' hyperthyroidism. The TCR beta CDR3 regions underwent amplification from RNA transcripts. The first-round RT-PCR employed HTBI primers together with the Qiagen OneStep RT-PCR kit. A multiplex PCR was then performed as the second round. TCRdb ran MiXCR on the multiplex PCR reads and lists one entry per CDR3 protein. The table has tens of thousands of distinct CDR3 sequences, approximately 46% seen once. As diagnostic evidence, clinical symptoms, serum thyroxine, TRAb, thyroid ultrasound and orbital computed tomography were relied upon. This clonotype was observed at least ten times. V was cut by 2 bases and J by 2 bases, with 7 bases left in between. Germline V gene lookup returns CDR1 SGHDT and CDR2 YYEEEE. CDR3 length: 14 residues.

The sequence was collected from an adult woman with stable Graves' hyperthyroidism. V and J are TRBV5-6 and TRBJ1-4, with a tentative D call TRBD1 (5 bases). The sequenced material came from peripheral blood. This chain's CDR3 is CASSFGATNEKLFF. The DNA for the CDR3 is TGTGCCAGCAGCTTCGGGGCGACTAATGAAAAACTGTTTTTT.